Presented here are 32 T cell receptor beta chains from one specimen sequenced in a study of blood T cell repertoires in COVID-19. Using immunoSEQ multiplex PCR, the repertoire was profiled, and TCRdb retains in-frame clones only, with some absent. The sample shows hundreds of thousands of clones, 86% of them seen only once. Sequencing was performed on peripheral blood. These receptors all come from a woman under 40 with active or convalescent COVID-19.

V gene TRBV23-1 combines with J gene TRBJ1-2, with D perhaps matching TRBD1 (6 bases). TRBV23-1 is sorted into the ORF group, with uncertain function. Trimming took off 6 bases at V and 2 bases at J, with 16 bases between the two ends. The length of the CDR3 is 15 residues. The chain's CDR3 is CASRRGWDTNYGYTF. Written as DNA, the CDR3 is TGCGCCAGCAGGCGAGGTTGGGACACCAACTATGGCTACACCTTC.

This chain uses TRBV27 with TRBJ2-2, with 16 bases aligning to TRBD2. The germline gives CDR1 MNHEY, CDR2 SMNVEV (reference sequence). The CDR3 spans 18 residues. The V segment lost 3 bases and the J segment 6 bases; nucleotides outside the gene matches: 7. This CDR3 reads CASSLGLAGGSVPGELFF. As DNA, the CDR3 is TGTGCCAGCAGTTTGGGACTAGCGGGGGGGTCTGTCCCCGGGGAGCTGTTTTTT.

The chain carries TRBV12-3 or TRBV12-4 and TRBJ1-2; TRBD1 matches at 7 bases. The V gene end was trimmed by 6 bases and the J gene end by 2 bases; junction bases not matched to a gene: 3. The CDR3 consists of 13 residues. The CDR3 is CASRSQGNYGYTF. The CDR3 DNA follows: TGTGCCAGCAGATCACAGGGGAACTATGGCTACACCTTC.

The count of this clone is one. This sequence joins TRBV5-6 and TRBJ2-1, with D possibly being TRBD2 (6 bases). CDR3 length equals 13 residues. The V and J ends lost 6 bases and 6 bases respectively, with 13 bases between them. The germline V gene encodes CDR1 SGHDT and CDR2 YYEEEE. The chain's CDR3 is CASNHGGFNEQFF. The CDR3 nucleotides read TGTGCCAGCAACCACGGGGGTTTCAATGAGCAGTTCTTC.

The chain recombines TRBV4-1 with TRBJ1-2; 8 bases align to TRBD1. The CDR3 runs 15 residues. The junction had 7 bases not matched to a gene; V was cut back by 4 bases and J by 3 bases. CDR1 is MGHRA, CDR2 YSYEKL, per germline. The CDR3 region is CASSLSDRGHYGYTF. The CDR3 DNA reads TGCGCCAGCAGCCTCAGCGACAGGGGACACTATGGCTACACCTTC.

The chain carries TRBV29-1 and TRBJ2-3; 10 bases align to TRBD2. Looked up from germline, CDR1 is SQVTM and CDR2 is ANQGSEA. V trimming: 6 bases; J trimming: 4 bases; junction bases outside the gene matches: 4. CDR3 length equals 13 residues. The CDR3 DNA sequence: TGCAGCGTGGTCGGACTAGCGGCAGATACGCAGTATTTT. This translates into CSVVGLAADTQYF.

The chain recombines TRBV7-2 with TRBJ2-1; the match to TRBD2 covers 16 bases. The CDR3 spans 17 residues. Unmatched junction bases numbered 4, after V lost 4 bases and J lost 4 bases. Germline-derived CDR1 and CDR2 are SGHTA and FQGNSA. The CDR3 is CASSSGTSGRGYNEQFF. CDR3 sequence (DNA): TGTGCCAGCAGCTCCGGGACTAGCGGGAGGGGGTACAATGAGCAGTTCTTC.

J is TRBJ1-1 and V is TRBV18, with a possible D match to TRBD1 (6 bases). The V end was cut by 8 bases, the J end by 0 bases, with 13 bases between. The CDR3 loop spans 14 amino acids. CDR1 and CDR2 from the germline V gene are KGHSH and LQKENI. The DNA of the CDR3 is TGTGCCAGCCAGAGACAGGAAATGAACACTGAAGCTTTCTTT. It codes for CASQRQEMNTEAFF.

The CDR3 reads CASSLDSLGANVLTF. In DNA, the CDR3 is TGTGCCAGCAGCTTAGATTCCCTTGGGGCCAACGTCCTGACTTTC. The J gene is TRBJ2-6, the V gene TRBV11-2; unclear D gene. Per the germline V gene, CDR1 is SGHAT and CDR2 is FQNNGV. V gave up 0 bases and J gave up 3 bases, with 6 bases separating them. The length of the CDR3 is 15 residues.

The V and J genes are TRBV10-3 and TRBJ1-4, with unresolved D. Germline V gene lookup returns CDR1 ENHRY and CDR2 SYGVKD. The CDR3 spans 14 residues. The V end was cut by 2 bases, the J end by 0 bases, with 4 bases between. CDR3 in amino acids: CAISEEATNEKLFF. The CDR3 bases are TGTGCCATCAGTGAGGAGGCAACTAATGAAAAACTGTTTTTT.

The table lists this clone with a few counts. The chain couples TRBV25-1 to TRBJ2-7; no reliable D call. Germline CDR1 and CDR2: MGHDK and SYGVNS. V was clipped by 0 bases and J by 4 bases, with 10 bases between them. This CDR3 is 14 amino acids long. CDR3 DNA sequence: TGTGCCAGCAGTGAATATTTCCAGAAATACGAGCAGTACTTC. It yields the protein CASSEYFQKYEQYF.

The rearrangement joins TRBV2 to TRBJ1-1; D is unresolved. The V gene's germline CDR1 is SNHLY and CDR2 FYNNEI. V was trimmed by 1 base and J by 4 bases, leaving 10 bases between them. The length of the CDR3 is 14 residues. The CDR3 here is CASSEVPGRTEAFF. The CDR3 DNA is TGTGCCAGCAGTGAAGTTCCAGGTCGCACTGAAGCTTTCTTT. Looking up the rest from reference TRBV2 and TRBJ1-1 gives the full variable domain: EPEVTQTPSHQVTQMGQEVILRCVPISNHLYFYWYRQILGQKVEFLVSFYNNEISEKSEIFDDQFSVERPDGSNFTLKIRSTKLEDSAMYFCASSEVPGRTEAFFGQGTRLTVV.

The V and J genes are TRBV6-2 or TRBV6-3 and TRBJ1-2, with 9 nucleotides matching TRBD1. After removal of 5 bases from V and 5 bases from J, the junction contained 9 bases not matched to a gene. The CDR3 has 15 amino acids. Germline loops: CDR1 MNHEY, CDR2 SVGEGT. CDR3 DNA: TGTGCCAGCAGTGGGAGCACAGGGGGCGGGTATGGCTACACCTTC. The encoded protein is CASSGSTGGGYGYTF.

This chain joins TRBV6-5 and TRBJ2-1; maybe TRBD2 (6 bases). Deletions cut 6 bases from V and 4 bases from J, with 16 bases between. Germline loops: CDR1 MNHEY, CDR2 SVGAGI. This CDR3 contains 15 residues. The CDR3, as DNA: TGTGCCAGCAGGGACCCCCTAGCGCGATACAATGAGCAGTTCTTC. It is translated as CASRDPLARYNEQFF.

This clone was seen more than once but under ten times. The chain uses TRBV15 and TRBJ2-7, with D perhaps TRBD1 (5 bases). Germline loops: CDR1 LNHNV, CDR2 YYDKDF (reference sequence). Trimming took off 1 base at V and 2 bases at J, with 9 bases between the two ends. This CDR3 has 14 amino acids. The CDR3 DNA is TGTGCCACCAGCAGAGGTCCAGGGCCCTACGAGCAGTACTTC. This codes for CATSRGPGPYEQYF.

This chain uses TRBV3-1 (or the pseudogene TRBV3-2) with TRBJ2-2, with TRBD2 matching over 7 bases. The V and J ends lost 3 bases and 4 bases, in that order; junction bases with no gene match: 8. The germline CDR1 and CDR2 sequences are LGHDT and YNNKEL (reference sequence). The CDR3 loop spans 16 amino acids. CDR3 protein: CASSQSGDQLTGELFF. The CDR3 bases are TGTGCCAGCAGCCAGAGCGGGGACCAACTCACCGGGGAGCTGTTTTTT.

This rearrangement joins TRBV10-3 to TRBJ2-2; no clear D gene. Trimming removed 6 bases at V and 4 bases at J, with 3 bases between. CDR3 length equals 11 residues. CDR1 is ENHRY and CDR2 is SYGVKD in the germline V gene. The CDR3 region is CAISGTGELFF. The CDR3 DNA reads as TGTGCCATCAGCGGCACCGGGGAGCTGTTTTTT.

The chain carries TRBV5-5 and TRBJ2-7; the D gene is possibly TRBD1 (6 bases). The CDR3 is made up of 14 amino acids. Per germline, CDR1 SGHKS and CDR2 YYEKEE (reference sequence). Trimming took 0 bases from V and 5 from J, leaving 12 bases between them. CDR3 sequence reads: CASSLANRADEQYF. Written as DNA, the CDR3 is TGTGCCAGCAGCTTGGCCAACAGGGCCGACGAGCAGTACTTC.

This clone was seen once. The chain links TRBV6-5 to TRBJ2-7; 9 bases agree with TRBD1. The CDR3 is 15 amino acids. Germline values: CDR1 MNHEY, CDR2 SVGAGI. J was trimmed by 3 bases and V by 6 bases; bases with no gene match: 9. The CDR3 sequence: CASSGGQGLGYEQYF. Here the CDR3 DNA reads TGTGCCAGCAGCGGCGGACAGGGGCTGGGCTACGAGCAGTACTTC.

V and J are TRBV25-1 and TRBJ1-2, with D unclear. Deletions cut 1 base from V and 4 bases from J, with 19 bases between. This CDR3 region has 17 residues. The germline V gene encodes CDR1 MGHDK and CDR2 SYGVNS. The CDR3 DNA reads TGTGCCAGCAGTGAATTTGGTGGAGGGTGGGTTACCTATGGCTACACCTTC. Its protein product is CASSEFGGGWVTYGYTF.

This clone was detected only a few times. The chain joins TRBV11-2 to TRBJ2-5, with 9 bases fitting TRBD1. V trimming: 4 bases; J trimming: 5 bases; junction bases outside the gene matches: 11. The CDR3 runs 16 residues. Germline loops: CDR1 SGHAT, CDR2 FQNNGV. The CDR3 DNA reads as TGTGCCAGCAGCTCCTTCGGGACAGGGCGAGGGGAGACCCAGTACTTC. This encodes CASSSFGTGRGETQYF.

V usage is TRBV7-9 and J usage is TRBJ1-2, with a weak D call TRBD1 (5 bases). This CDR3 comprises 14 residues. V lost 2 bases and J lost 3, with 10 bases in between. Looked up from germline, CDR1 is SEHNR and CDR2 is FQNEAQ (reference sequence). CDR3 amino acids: CASSLFDSDYGYTF. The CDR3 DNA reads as TGTGCCAGCAGCTTATTTGACAGCGACTATGGCTACACCTTC.

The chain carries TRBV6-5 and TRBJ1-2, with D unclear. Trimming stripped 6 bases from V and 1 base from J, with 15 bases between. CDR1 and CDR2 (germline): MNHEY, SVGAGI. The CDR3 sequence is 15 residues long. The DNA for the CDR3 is TGTGCCAGCAGGGATCATACAGAGATTAACTATGGCTACACCTTC. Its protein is CASRDHTEINYGYTF.

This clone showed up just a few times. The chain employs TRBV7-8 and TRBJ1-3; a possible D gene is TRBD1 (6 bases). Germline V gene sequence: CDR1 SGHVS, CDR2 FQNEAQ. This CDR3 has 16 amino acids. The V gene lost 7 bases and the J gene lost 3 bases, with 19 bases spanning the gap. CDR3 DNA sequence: TGTGCCAGCACCAGGGGATCATGGGCGAGTGGAAACACCATATATTTT. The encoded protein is CASTRGSWASGNTIYF.

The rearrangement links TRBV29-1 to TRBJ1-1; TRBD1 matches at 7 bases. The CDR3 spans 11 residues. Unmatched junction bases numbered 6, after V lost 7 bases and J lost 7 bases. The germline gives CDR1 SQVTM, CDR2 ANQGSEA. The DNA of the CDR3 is TGCAGCGGCATGAACAGGGGTGAAGCTTTCTTT. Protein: CSGMNRGEAFF.

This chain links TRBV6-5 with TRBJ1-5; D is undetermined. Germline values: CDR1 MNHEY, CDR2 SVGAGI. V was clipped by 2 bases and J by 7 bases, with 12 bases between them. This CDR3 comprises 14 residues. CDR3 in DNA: TGTGCCAGCAGTTACGCACCCTCCGCGCAGCCCCAGCATTTT. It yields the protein CASSYAPSAQPQHF.

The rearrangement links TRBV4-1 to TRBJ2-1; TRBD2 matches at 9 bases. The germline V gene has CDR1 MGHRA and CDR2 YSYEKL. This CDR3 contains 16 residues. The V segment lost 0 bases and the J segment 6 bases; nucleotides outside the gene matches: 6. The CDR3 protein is CASSQDLTSGTNEQFF. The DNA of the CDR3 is TGCGCCAGCAGCCAAGATTTGACTAGCGGAACCAATGAGCAGTTCTTC.

The CDR3 DNA reads TGTGCCAGCAGCCACAGACAGGGTGGCACAGATACGCAGTATTTT. Translating it yields CASSHRQGGTDTQYF. This chain connects TRBV3-1 (or the pseudogene TRBV3-2) to TRBJ2-3; TRBD1 agrees at 7 bases. This CDR3 is 15 amino acids long. Losses at the gene ends were 3 bases for V and 1 base for J; bases not matched to a gene: 4. CDR1 is LGHDT and CDR2 is YNNKEL in the germline V gene (reference sequence).

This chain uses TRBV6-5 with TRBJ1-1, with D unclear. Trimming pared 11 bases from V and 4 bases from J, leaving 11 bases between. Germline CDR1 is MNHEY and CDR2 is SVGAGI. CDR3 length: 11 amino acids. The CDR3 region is CAEMSGTEAFF. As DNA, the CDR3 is TGTGCCGAAATGAGCGGCACTGAAGCTTTCTTT.

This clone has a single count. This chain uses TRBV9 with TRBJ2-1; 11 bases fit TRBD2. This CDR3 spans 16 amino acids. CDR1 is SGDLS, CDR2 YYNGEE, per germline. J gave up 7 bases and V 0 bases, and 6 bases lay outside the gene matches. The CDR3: CASSVGLAGPPNEQFF. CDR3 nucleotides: TGTGCCAGCAGCGTAGGACTAGCGGGACCCCCGAATGAGCAGTTCTTC.

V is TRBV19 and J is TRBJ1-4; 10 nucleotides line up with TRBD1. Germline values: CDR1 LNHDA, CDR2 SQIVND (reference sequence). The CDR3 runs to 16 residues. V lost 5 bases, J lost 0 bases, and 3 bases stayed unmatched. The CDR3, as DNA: TGTGCCAGTAGTCGGACAGGGGGTGCAACTAATGAAAAACTGTTTTTT. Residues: CASSRTGGATNEKLFF.

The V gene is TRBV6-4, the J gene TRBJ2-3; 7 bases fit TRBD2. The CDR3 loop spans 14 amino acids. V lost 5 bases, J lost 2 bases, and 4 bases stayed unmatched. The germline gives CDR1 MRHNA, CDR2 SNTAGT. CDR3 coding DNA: TGTGCCAGCAGTCAAGGACTAGTCACAGATACGCAGTATTTT. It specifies CASSQGLVTDTQYF.